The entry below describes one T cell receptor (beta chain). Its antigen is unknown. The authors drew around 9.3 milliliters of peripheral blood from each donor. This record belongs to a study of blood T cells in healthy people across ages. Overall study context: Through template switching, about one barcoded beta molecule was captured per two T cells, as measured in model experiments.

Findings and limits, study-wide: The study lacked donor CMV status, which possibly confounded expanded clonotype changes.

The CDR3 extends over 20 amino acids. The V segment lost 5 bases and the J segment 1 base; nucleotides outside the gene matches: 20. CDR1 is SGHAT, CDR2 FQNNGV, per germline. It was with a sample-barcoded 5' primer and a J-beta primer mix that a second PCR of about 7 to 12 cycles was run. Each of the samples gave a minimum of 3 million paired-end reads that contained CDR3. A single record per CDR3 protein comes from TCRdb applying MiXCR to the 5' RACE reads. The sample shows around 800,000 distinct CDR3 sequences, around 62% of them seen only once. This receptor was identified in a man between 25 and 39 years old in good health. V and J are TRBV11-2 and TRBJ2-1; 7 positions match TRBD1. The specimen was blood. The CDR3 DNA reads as TGTGCCAGCAGCGAAGAACCTTACCTGACAGGGACAGATTCCTACAATGAGCAGTTCTTC. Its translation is CASSEEPYLTGTDSYNEQFF.